This TCR beta chain was documented in a study of post-analysis software for immune sequencing data. Study-wide results and limits: F measure clustering grouped samples strongly by preparation batch.

The V and J ends lost 6 bases and 3 bases, in that order; junction bases with no gene match: 5. This CDR3 has 14 amino acids. Germline CDR1 SGHAT, CDR2 FQNNGV. In regard to this clonotype: The antigen is undetermined.

Unique molecular identifiers had been added to the TCR beta cDNA libraries. TCRdb ran MiXCR on the PCR reads and lists one entry per CDR3 protein. The sample holds roughly 160,000 distinct CDR3 sequences, 36% seen once. The chain recombines TRBV11-2 with TRBJ2-7, with 10 bases fitting TRBD2. The clonotype was recovered from a girl between 5 and 17 years old with multiple sclerosis. The sample consisted of blood, taken after autologous hematopoietic stem cell transplantation. In nucleotides, the CDR3 is TGTGCCAGCAGAATAGCGGGAGGACACTACGAGCAGTACTTC. As protein: CASRIAGGHYEQYF. Full variable domain (missing parts from reference TRBV11-2 and TRBJ2-7): EAGVAQSPRYKIIEKRQSVAFWCNPISGHATLYWYQQILGQGPKLLIQFQNNGVVDDSQLPKDRFSAERLKGVDSTLKIQPAKLEDSAVYLCASRIAGGHYEQYFGPGTRLTVT.